What follows is one T cell receptor beta chain and its context. Which antigen it targets is not known. No much larger clone exists at a distance of one base, and base qualities are not known. This sample was taken from a study of T-cell reconstitution after alpha-beta-depleted transplantation in children (dated by TCRdb to about 2016). Concerning the study at large: Using TCR repertoire profiling, the study followed T-cell immune reconstitution in a quantitative way in children after TCRalphabeta/CD19-depleted allogeneic hematopoietic cell transplantation.

The library was produced with PCR. The run used an Illumina HiSeq 2500. Molecular barcoding was employed in the preparation of TCR libraries, with unique molecular identifiers being used to normalize TCRbeta repertoire quantification. TCRdb applied fastp at Q25 and MiXCR to the public reads, then kept only in-frame beta chains. Rows with one shared CDR3 protein collapse into an entry with the most common genes and DNA. The sample data list 500,000 or so distinct CDR3 sequences, and less than 35% of these were observed just once. 2% to 2.5% of the sample comes from the top ten. The sequencing here drew on PBMCs from the stem cell graft donor, taken from the stem cell graft. This sequence originates from a human donor who donated a stem cell graft to a child with aplastic anemia.

The CDR3 region has the sequence CASSQLAGGAEQFF. The bases read TGTGCCAGCAGCCAGTTAGCGGGAGGGGCTGAGCAGTTCTTC. The chain employs TRBV14 and TRBJ2-1; 11 of the junction bases match TRBD2. Reading from cysteine to phenylalanine, the CDR3 counts 14 amino acids. The read is trimmed to its CDR3 DNA, 42 bases read in frame from base 1. Germline trimming: 3 bases from V, 9 bases from J; junction bases outside gene matches: 4. CDR1 and CDR2 (SGHDN, FVKESK) derive from the germline V gene.